This T cell receptor (beta chain) is from a study of T cell responses to AZD1222 COVID-19 vaccine. On this clone itself: Its antigen is as yet unknown.

V was trimmed by 2 bases and J by 0 bases, leaving 7 bases between them. Germline V gene sequence: CDR1 SGHVS, CDR2 FQNEAQ. This CDR3 region has 14 residues. Study-level points and caveats: Clonal diversity may have been underestimated, and the donors were mostly white British, with more females than males.

TCRdb's table, derived via immunoSEQ multiplex PCR, lists solely in-frame clones and lacks some. The sample has 130,000 to 150,000 clones, approximately 90% seen once. The sample consisted of peripheral blood, taken on day 0 of AZD1222 vaccination. This TCR came from an adult in good health. This chain joins TRBV7-8 and TRBJ1-1; no reliable D call. Here the CDR3 reads CASSLMDLNTEAFF. DNA of the CDR3: TGTGCCAGCAGCTTAATGGACCTGAACACTGAAGCTTTCTTT.